The clone carrying this T cell receptor beta chain appeared a few times. Its antigen is unidentified. This specimen comes from a study of cytomegalovirus exposure and HLA in healthy donors. Study summary: Genotyping of roughly 400 donors showed that 70% to 90% belonged to the Caucasian-associated ancestry cluster.

Study conclusions and caveats: It was reported that TCR beta sequences correctly inferred the HLA-A and HLA-B alleles for most subjects. Cytomegalovirus-associated TCR beta chains were listed, numbering 150 to 200.

The PCR made use of 60 Vbeta and 13 Jbeta primers. Source study methods: In a later analysis, some 10 million of tens of millions of unique beta chains occurred in at least two donors. The method was immunoSEQ multiplex PCR; TCRdb's version includes in-frame clones alone and lacks a portion of them. D and trimming were read from the DNA, whereas the V and J calls and clone size are those reported in that table. The table has some 150,000 clones, roughly three quarters seen once. The germline V gene encodes CDR1 MNHEY and CDR2 SMNVEV (reference sequence). There are 14 residues in the CDR3. V shed 6 bases and J 4 bases; nucleotides not matched to a gene: 6.

Material: PBMCs. This chain uses TRBV27 with TRBJ1-2; 9 bases agree with TRBD1. The receptor was derived from a man aged 30 to 39 in good health and CMV-seropositive. CDR3 coding DNA: TGTGCCAGCAGACCCACAGGGGGCAGCTATGGCTACACCTTC. Translation: CASRPTGGSYGYTF.